The rows below give T cell receptor beta chains drawn from one sample of a study of blood T cell repertoires in COVID-19. Some clones are missing from TCRdb's copy, which holds only in-frame ones; the method was immunoSEQ multiplex PCR. The table includes tens of thousands of clones, 85% to 90% detected once. Sequenced material: peripheral blood. Receptors were obtained from a woman between 65 and 79 years old with acute or convalescent COVID-19. The CDR3 runs from the conserved cysteine through the conserved F or W. Fields, in order: clone size, J gene, D gene, V gene, CDR3 DNA, CDR3 protein. The D gene is left open where the match is weak. Rows may omit the clone size; those that give it use once, few, many or a size class.

-	TRBJ1-1	-	TRBV27	TGTGCCAGCAGTTTCTCTGGACGGGGGGCCGAAGCTTTCTTT	CASSFSGRGAEAFF
-	TRBJ2-5	TRBD2	TRBV3-1/TRBV3-2	TGTGCCAGCAGCCAAGATCCGGGCGGGGGTACCCAGTACTTC	CASSQDPGGGTQYF
-	TRBJ2-1	-	TRBV5-1	TGCGCCAGCAGCTCTGCGGGGCAGACCTACAATGAGCAGTTCTTC	CASSSAGQTYNEQFF
-	TRBJ2-1	TRBD2	TRBV19	TGTGCCAGTAGTATAGGGGGGGGGTACCCCGGACTCAATGAGCAGTTCTTC	CASSIGGGYPGLNEQFF
-	TRBJ1-4	-	TRBV2	TGTGCCAGCGACGATCGTGGCGGTGAAAAACTGTTTTTT	CASDDRGGEKLFF
-	TRBJ2-1	-	TRBV6-4	TGTGCCAGCAGTTTAGAGTCCTACAATGAGCAGTTCTTC	CASSLESYNEQFF
-	TRBJ1-6	TRBD1	TRBV7-3	TGTGCCAGCAGCTTAATGGGACAGGGTAATTCACCCCTCCACTTT	CASSLMGQGNSPLHF
-	TRBJ2-3	-	TRBV7-2	TGTGCCAGCCAACTAAGCTCTGGCACAGATACGCAGTATTTT	CASQLSSGTDTQYF
-	TRBJ2-3	-	TRBV9	TGTGCCAGCAGCGTAGCTGGCACAGATACGCAGTATTTT	CASSVAGTDTQYF
-	TRBJ2-5	-	TRBV27	TGTGCCGCGAGGAGAACAGGGCGCCCCCAAGAGACCCAGTACTTC	CAARRTGRPQETQYF
-	TRBJ1-2	-	TRBV14	TGTGCCAGCAGCCCCACCCAGGGTTATGGCTACACCTTC	CASSPTQGYGYTF
-	TRBJ1-1	TRBD1	TRBV5-1	TGCGCCAGCAGCTCCCAGACAGGGGATCTCGCTGAAGCTTTCTTT	CASSSQTGDLAEAFF
few	TRBJ2-1	-	TRBV13	TGTGCCAGCAGCTTGGCACTAGATATCGATGAGCAGTTCTTC	CASSLALDIDEQFF
-	TRBJ1-2	TRBD1	TRBV28	TGTGCCAGCAGTCCACGGGACAGGGTGTTGTTCGGGAACTATGGCTACACCTTC	CASSPRDRVLFGNYGYTF
-	TRBJ2-3	TRBD2	TRBV29-1	TGCAGCGTTGAAGTTGTGGCTAGCGGACACACAGATACGCAGTATTTT	CSVEVVASGHTDTQYF
-	TRBJ2-2	TRBD2	TRBV7-6	TGTGCCAGCAGCTTAATGTCCCCACCGACTAGCCTCTCCGGGGAGCTGTTTTTT	CASSLMSPPTSLSGELFF
-	TRBJ2-2	-	TRBV7-9	TGTGCCAGCAGTCCTCTAGTGGTGTTATCGAACACCGGGGAGCTGTTTTTT	CASSPLVVLSNTGELFF
-	TRBJ2-3	-	TRBV5-1	TGCGCCAGCAGCTTGGACCGACTAGGAACAGATACGCAGTATTTT	CASSLDRLGTDTQYF
few	TRBJ2-5	-	TRBV19	TGTGCCAGTAGTATAGGGTCGGGACAAGAGACCCAGTACTTC	CASSIGSGQETQYF
once	TRBJ1-5	-	TRBV28	TGTGCCAGCAGCCGGGAGCGTTGGTCAGGCAATCAGCCCCAGCATTTT	CASSRERWSGNQPQHF
-	TRBJ1-2	TRBD1	TRBV18	TGTGCCAGCTCACCGGGACAGGACGCTAACTATGGCTACACCTTC	CASSPGQDANYGYTF
-	TRBJ1-1	-	TRBV9	TGTGCCAGCAGCGGAGACGGCGGGGGGTCGCCCCTGTGGACTGAAGCTTTCTTT	CASSGDGGGSPLWTEAFF
once	TRBJ2-5	TRBD2	TRBV11-2	TGTGCCAGCAGCTTAGTCACTGGACTAGCGGGGGGGCGGGAGACCCAGTACTTC	CASSLVTGLAGGRETQYF
once	TRBJ2-7	TRBD2	TRBV6-5	TGTGCCAGCAGGGAGACTAGCCGCACCTACGAGCAGTACTTC	CASRETSRTYEQYF
-	TRBJ1-5	-	TRBV24-1	TGTGCCACCAGTCGTACAGAGAGCAATCAGCCCCAGCATTTT	CATSRTESNQPQHF
-	TRBJ2-2	TRBD2	TRBV6-6	TGTGCCAGCACTAGCGGGAGCGTTTTGTCCGGGGAGCTGTTTTTT	CASTSGSVLSGELFF
-	TRBJ2-5	TRBD2	TRBV3-1/TRBV3-2	TGTGCCAGCAGCCAAGAAGCGGGAGGCCTTTTGTACCAAGAGACCCAGTACTTC	CASSQEAGGLLYQETQYF
-	TRBJ2-3	TRBD2	TRBV3-1/TRBV3-2	TGTGCCAGCAGCCAAGATGCCCGGGGGGGTACGCAGTATTTT	CASSQDARGGTQYF
-	TRBJ1-3	-	TRBV15	TGTGCCACCAGCAGACCGACAGGAAACACCATATATTTT	CATSRPTGNTIYF
-	TRBJ2-1	-	TRBV29-1	TGCAGCGTCTCGCGGACTAACAACAATGAGCAGTTCTTC	CSVSRTNNNEQFF
-	TRBJ2-7	-	TRBV7-6	TGTGCCAGCAGCTTTGGGGTAGGGGGAGGGTACGAGCAGTACTTC	CASSFGVGGGYEQYF
once	TRBJ1-4	-	TRBV5-1	TGCGCCAGCAGCCCAGGGACTCCAACTAATGAAAAACTGTTTTTT	CASSPGTPTNEKLFF
-	TRBJ1-1	TRBD1	TRBV2	TGTGCCAGCAGTGAAACAGGGGCCACTGAAGCTTTCTTT	CASSETGATEAFF
-	TRBJ2-1	TRBD1	TRBV27	TGTGCCAGCAGCCCCGGGACAGGGTTATACAATGAGCAGTTCTTC	CASSPGTGLYNEQFF
-	TRBJ2-5	-	TRBV4-1	TGCGCCAGCAGCCTCTCGACAGTCATGCAAGAGACCCAGTACTTC	CASSLSTVMQETQYF
-	TRBJ1-1	TRBD1	TRBV2	TGTGCCAGCAGATTGGGACAGGGTAACACTGAAGCTTTCTTT	CASRLGQGNTEAFF
-	TRBJ2-1	-	TRBV24-1	TGTGCCACCAGTGGTAGATACGACTCGAACAATGAGCAGTTCTTC	CATSGRYDSNNEQFF
-	TRBJ2-1	-	TRBV6-1	TGTGCCAGCAGTGGCTACAGGGGGGAGGGCTACAATGAGCAGTTCTTC	CASSGYRGEGYNEQFF
-	TRBJ2-7	TRBD2	TRBV5-1	TGCGCCAGCAGCTATAGCGGGAGTCAGTACGAGCAGTACTTC	CASSYSGSQYEQYF
-	TRBJ2-7	TRBD2	TRBV5-1	TGCGCCAGCAGCCAAATAGACGGGGAGGGGGAGCAGTACTTC	CASSQIDGEGEQYF
-	TRBJ2-5	TRBD1	TRBV9	TGTGCCAGCAGCGCAGGGGGACAGATCCAAGAGACCCAGTACTTC	CASSAGGQIQETQYF
-	TRBJ1-1	-	TRBV3-1/TRBV3-2	TGTGCCAGCAGCCACAGGGGATCTATGAACACTGAAGCTTTCTTT	CASSHRGSMNTEAFF
-	TRBJ2-5	TRBD2	TRBV11-2	TGTGCCAGCAGCTTAGGTTGGCTAGCGGAACAAGAGACCCAGTACTTC	CASSLGWLAEQETQYF
-	TRBJ2-1	-	TRBV29-1	TGCAGCGTTGAAATTGTCGGTCGGGGTGAGCAGTTCTTC	CSVEIVGRGEQFF
-	TRBJ2-7	TRBD1	TRBV10-2	TGCGCCAGCAGTGGGGGACAGGGCTACGAGCAGTACTTC	CASSGGQGYEQYF
-	TRBJ2-7	-	TRBV4-1	TGCGCCAGCAGCCAAGTCTCACTTTCTACCGAGCAGTACTTC	CASSQVSLSTEQYF
-	TRBJ1-5	TRBD1	TRBV19	TGTGCCAGTAGCGTTGACAGGGTAGGTCAGCCCCAGCATTTT	CASSVDRVGQPQHF
-	TRBJ2-7	-	TRBV4-2	TGTGCCAGCAGCCAAGATCCAGGCCACTACGAGCAGTACTTC	CASSQDPGHYEQYF
-	TRBJ2-7	TRBD2	TRBV19	TGTGCCAGTAAACTAGCGGGAGAGGCCTACGAGCAGTACTTC	CASKLAGEAYEQYF
-	TRBJ2-1	TRBD2	TRBV5-5	TGTGCCAGCAGCCGGGGGACCGGGACTAGCTACAATGAGCAGTTCTTC	CASSRGTGTSYNEQFF
once	TRBJ2-5	TRBD1	TRBV18	TGTGCCAGCTCACCGCAGACTGGACAGGGTAGAATGGAGACCCAGTACTTC	CASSPQTGQGRMETQYF
-	TRBJ2-7	TRBD1	TRBV27	TGTGCCAGCAGTCGTTGGACAGGCGCGACCTACGAGCAGTACTTC	CASSRWTGATYEQYF
-	TRBJ1-6	-	TRBV11-2	TGTGCCAGCAGTTTCGGGGGTCATCCCCTCCACTTT	CASSFGGHPLHF
-	TRBJ2-5	-	TRBV5-1	TGCGCCAGCAGCTTGGTGGGGACATCACAAGAGACCCAGTACTTC	CASSLVGTSQETQYF
-	TRBJ1-6	-	TRBV4-1	TGCGCCAGCAGCCAAGATCAGGACAGTATATCACCCCTCCACTTT	CASSQDQDSISPLHF